This TCR beta chain was profiled in a study of T cells in Graves' hyperthyroidism and ophthalmopathy. Of note for this clonotype: Its antigen is not known.

Exclusion criteria comprised uncontrolled infection, other autoimmune disease, pregnancy or lactation. The CDR3 contains 15 residues. Germline loops: CDR1 SGHRS, CDR2 YFSETQ. V was clipped by 4 bases and J by 3 bases; unmatched bases: 9. Amplified regions were TCR beta CDR3 sequences from RNA transcripts. When the TCR CDR3 underwent first-round RT-PCR, the HTBI primer set was used. TCRdb called the multiplex PCR reads again in MiXCR, with one record for every CDR3 protein. In the table there are 350,000 to 400,000 distinct CDR3 sequences, about 15% of which are singletons. Overall study results and limits: The model identified upcoming ophthalmopathy a median about six months ahead of onset. The blood repertoire included most of the expanded thyroid clonotypes above 0.001.

The V gene is TRBV5-1, the J gene TRBJ2-7, with TRBD2 matching 8 bases. The source of this sequence is a woman aged 55 to 70 with Graves' hyperthyroidism. Sequences were obtained from blood. The CDR3 DNA is TGCGCCAGCAGCCCCCGGGGGGGAGGGAACTACGAGCAGTACTTC. It yields the protein CASSPRGGGNYEQYF.